The rows below give T cell receptor beta chains drawn from one sample of a study of OX40 agonist ivuxolimab in advanced cancers. Some clones are missing from TCRdb's copy, which holds only in-frame ones; the method was immunoSEQ multiplex PCR. Of fewer than 20,000 clones listed, 75% to 80% are singletons. Specimen: CD4+ or CD8+ T cells sorted from blood, collected in a trial of the OX40 agonist ivuxolimab. Source of these receptors: an adult with an advanced solid tumor such as melanoma, head and neck, liver or kidney cancer. Each CDR3 is given with its conserved first and last residue. D genes are given only for firm matches. Clone size, where shown, is once, few, many, or a class for clones that have expanded.

d_call clone_size j_call v_call cdr3_aa cdr3_nt
. . TRBJ2-1 TRBV5-1 CASSPLSTSSNEQFF TGCGCCAGCAGCCCGCTATCAACTTCATCCAATGAGCAGTTCTTC
. . TRBJ2-7 TRBV7-9 CASSSPNGPPYEQYF TGTGCCAGCAGCTCCCCCAACGGCCCCCCCTACGAGCAGTACTTC
TRBD2 . TRBJ2-3 TRBV4-1 CASSQEPAGGTDTQYF TGCGCCAGCAGCCAAGAGCCCGCGGGGGGCACAGATACGCAGTATTTT
TRBD2 medium-sized TRBJ2-7 TRBV28 CASSSEAGGGPEQYF TGTGCCAGCAGTTCTGAAGCGGGAGGAGGGCCCGAGCAGTACTTC
. . TRBJ1-2 TRBV29-1 CSVGGGGLYGYTF TGCAGCGTGGGAGGAGGGGGACTCTATGGCTACACCTTC
. . TRBJ1-1 TRBV7-2 CASSLYMNTEAFF TGTGCCAGCAGCCTATACATGAACACTGAAGCTTTCTTT
. . TRBJ1-2 TRBV15 CATSKIGRGYTF TGTGCCACCAGCAAAATAGGGCGTGGCTACACCTTC
TRBD1 . TRBJ2-7 TRBV19 CASSHRSASWTGGAEQYF TGTGCCAGTAGTCATCGGTCCGCCTCATGGACAGGGGGCGCCGAGCAGTACTTC
TRBD1 . TRBJ2-1 TRBV30 CAWIRQGEYNEQFF TGTGCCTGGATTCGACAGGGGGAGTACAATGAGCAGTTCTTC
. . TRBJ1-3 TRBV27 CASSSSHLSGNTIYF TGTGCCAGCAGTTCAAGCCACCTCTCTGGAAACACCATATATTTT
. . TRBJ2-3 TRBV9 CASSVGPGARTDTQYF TGTGCCAGCAGCGTAGGACCGGGGGCCCGCACAGATACGCAGTATTTT
. . TRBJ2-3 TRBV19 CASSIDHISTDTQYF TGTGCCAGTAGTATAGATCACATTAGCACAGATACGCAGTATTTT
TRBD2 . TRBJ2-1 TRBV11-2 CASSSGLAGGDNEQFF TGTGCCAGCAGCTCTGGACTAGCGGGGGGGGACAATGAGCAGTTCTTC
TRBD1 . TRBJ1-6 TRBV5-6 CASSSPEPEQGDYNSPLHF TGTGCCAGCAGCTCTCCGGAACCCGAACAGGGGGACTATAATTCACCCCTCCACTTT
TRBD2 . TRBJ2-3 TRBV25-1 CASSETRTSGRGTDTQYF TGTGCCAGCAGTGAAACTAGGACTAGCGGGAGGGGCACAGATACGCAGTATTTT
. . TRBJ2-1 TRBV5-1 CASSLAGGSGYNEQFF TGCGCCAGCAGCTTGGCCGGTGGTAGCGGATACAATGAGCAGTTCTTC
. . TRBJ1-2 TRBV28 CASTHGGGLQQGGYTF TGTGCCAGCACCCACGGGGGGGGCCTCCAACAGGGAGGCTACACCTTC
. . TRBJ2-5 TRBV19 CASSMGNGETQYF TGTGCCAGTAGTATGGGGAATGGGGAGACCCAGTACTTC
. . TRBJ2-5 TRBV11-2 CASSAGLGTQETQYF TGTGCCAGCAGTGCAGGCTTAGGGACCCAAGAGACCCAGTACTTC
. . TRBJ2-5 TRBV7-9 CASSQDGGGLETQYF TGTGCCAGCAGTCAAGACGGGGGTGGCTTGGAGACCCAGTACTTC
TRBD1 . TRBJ1-5 TRBV19 CASKGQGEQPQHF TGTGCCAGTAAGGGACAGGGTGAACAGCCCCAGCATTTT
TRBD2 . TRBJ2-3 TRBV9 CASSPTGLAVIDTQYF TGTGCCAGCAGCCCCACGGGACTAGCGGTAATAGATACGCAGTATTTT
. . TRBJ2-2 TRBV28 CASSLDRTGELFF TGTGCCAGCAGTTTAGACCGCACCGGGGAGCTGTTTTTT
. . TRBJ1-6 TRBV5-1 CASSLKENSPLHF TGCGCCAGCAGCTTAAAGGAGAATTCACCCCTCCACTTT
. few TRBJ2-7 TRBV7-2 CASSLTDYEQYF TGTGCCAGCAGCTTGACGGACTACGAGCAGTACTTC
TRBD1 . TRBJ1-1 TRBV10-1 CASSARTGRTEAFF TGCGCCAGCAGTGCCCGGACAGGGAGAACTGAAGCTTTCTTT
. . TRBJ2-5 TRBV7-6 CASTVGSGETQYF TGTGCCAGCACCGTCGGGTCTGGGGAGACCCAGTACTTC
. . TRBJ1-2 TRBV28 CATLTTLGGYTF TGTGCCACGTTAACAACCCTTGGTGGCTACACCTTC
. . TRBJ1-5 TRBV19 CASSLLGRGIVEPQHF TGTGCCAGTAGTCTCCTTGGGAGGGGGATAGTGGAGCCCCAGCATTTT
TRBD1 . TRBJ1-5 TRBV5-1 CASRGTGRNQPQHF TGCGCCAGCAGAGGGACAGGAAGAAATCAGCCCCAGCATTTT
. . TRBJ2-2 TRBV11-2 CASARAGRTGELFF TGTGCCAGCGCGAGGGCAGGGCGGACCGGGGAGCTGTTTTTT
. few TRBJ2-4 TRBV25-1 CASKGTKNIQYF TGTGCCAGCAAGGGGACGAAAAACATTCAGTACTTC
. . TRBJ1-1 TRBV7-9 CASSPPGKGIEAFF TGTGCCAGCAGCCCCCCCGGGAAAGGGATTGAAGCTTTCTTT
. once TRBJ2-1 TRBV4-2 CASSQEGAANEQFF TGTGCCAGCAGCCAAGAGGGCGCTGCCAATGAGCAGTTCTTC
. . TRBJ1-1 TRBV12-5 CASGLGRVAFF TGTGCTAGTGGTTTGGGGAGGGTTGCTTTCTTT
. . TRBJ1-3 TRBV18 CASSPQSGGSGNTIYF TGTGCCAGCTCACCTCAGTCGGGAGGTTCTGGAAACACCATATATTTT
. few TRBJ2-2 TRBV11-3 CASSLDFTGELFF TGTGCCAGCAGCTTAGATTTCACCGGGGAGCTGTTTTTT
. . TRBJ2-3 TRBV20-1 CSASVGDTQYF TGCAGTGCTAGCGTGGGAGATACGCAGTATTTT
. . TRBJ1-1 TRBV2 CASSVAKTEAFF TGTGCCAGCAGTGTGGCCAAGACTGAAGCTTTCTTT
. . TRBJ1-1 TRBV27 CASSSPAGAEWPEAFF TGTGCCAGCAGTTCACCCGCCGGGGCCGAATGGCCTGAAGCTTTCTTT
TRBD2 . TRBJ2-5 TRBV9 CASSAGTTQETQYF TGTGCCAGCAGCGCAGGGACTACCCAAGAGACCCAGTACTTC
. . TRBJ2-3 TRBV27 CASSPISGEKGTQYF TGTGCCAGCAGCCCTATATCGGGAGAGAAGGGTACGCAGTATTTT
TRBD1 . TRBJ1-1 TRBV28 CASSPQDRGTEAFF TGTGCCAGCAGCCCTCAGGACAGGGGGACTGAAGCTTTCTTT
. . TRBJ2-1 TRBV6-1 CASSEMARSLNEQFF TGTGCCAGCAGTGAAATGGCACGCAGCTTAAATGAGCAGTTCTTC
. once TRBJ2-2 TRBV27 CASGPLGYTGELFF TGTGCCAGCGGGCCCCTCGGGTACACCGGGGAGCTGTTTTTT
. . TRBJ2-2 TRBV5-4 CASSLESSYANTGELFF TGTGCCAGCAGCTTGGAGTCTAGCTATGCGAACACCGGGGAGCTGTTTTTT
. . TRBJ2-7 TRBV5-1 CASSLAGTFTYEQYF TGCGCCAGCAGCTTGGCCGGGACATTTACCTACGAGCAGTACTTC
. few TRBJ2-7 TRBV4-1 CASSQASGVYEQYF TGTGCCAGCAGCCAAGCATCGGGAGTCTACGAGCAGTACTTC
. . TRBJ2-4 TRBV2 CASSESQGWGNIQYF TGTGCCAGCAGTGAATCTCAGGGGTGGGGAAACATTCAGTACTTC
. . TRBJ1-5 TRBV19 CATEDSHSNQPQHF TGTGCCACTGAAGACAGTCATAGCAATCAGCCCCAGCATTTT
. . TRBJ2-3 TRBV7-2 CASSLRTTTDTQYF TGTGCCAGCAGCCTCAGGACAACCACAGATACGCAGTATTTT
TRBD1 . TRBJ1-1 TRBV5-5 CASSLDTGEFTEAFF TGTGCCAGCAGCTTGGATACAGGGGAATTCACTGAAGCTTTCTTT
. . TRBJ2-7 TRBV6-1 CASSDGPREQYF TGTGCCAGCAGTGACGGCCCCCGGGAGCAGTACTTC
. . TRBJ1-2 TRBV5-6 CASSLGSAYGYTF TGTGCCAGCAGCTTGGGATCAGCCTATGGCTACACCTTC
. medium-sized TRBJ2-3 TRBV4-2 CASSDTSDTQYF TGTGCCAGCAGCGACACTAGCGATACGCAGTATTTT